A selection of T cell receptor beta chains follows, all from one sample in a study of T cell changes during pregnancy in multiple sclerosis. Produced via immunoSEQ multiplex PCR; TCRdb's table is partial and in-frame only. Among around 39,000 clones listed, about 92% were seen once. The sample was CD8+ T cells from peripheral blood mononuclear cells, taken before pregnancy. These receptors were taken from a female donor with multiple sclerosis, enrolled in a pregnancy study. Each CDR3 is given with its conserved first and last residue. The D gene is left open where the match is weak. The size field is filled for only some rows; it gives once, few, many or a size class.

CASSEGAGAAYEQYF TGTGCCAGCAGTGAAGGGGCGGGGGCCGCCTACGAGCAGTACTTC - TRBJ2-7 TRBV6-1 -
CASSLAREASPLHF TGTGCCAGCAGCTTGGCCAGGGAAGCTTCACCCCTCCACTTT - TRBJ1-6 TRBV5-6 once
CASSYDRRTGELFF TGTGCCAGCAGCTATGACAGGAGGACCGGGGAGCTGTTTTTT - TRBJ2-2 TRBV7-8 -
CSVEIRGRAGTGFYEQYF TGCAGCGTTGAAATCCGGGGGAGGGCCGGGACAGGGTTCTACGAGCAGTACTTC TRBD1 TRBJ2-7 TRBV29-1 -
CASSLGSRAGVYEQYF TGTGCCAGCAGCTTAGGTTCTAGGGCGGGAGTGTACGAGCAGTACTTC TRBD2 TRBJ2-7 TRBV7-9 -
CASSFVGGQTTYEQYF TGTGCCAGCAGCTTCGTCGGGGGTCAAACAACCTACGAGCAGTACTTC - TRBJ2-7 TRBV7-9 -
CASAVGAGVVDTQYF TGTGCCTCAGCAGTTGGGGCGGGGGTGGTAGATACGCAGTATTTT TRBD2 TRBJ2-3 TRBV27 -
CASSSNVVSWGGTTDTQYF TGTGCCAGCAGCTCCAACGTCGTGAGTTGGGGGGGGACCACAGATACGCAGTATTTT TRBD2 TRBJ2-3 TRBV7-3 -
CASSLDRIYNEQFF TGTGCCAGTAGCTTGGACAGGATTTACAATGAGCAGTTCTTC TRBD1 TRBJ2-1 TRBV19 -
CASSLGRRSSYEQYF TGTGCCAGCAGCTTAGGCAGAAGGAGCTCCTACGAGCAGTACTTC - TRBJ2-7 TRBV11-2 once
CASSANEGDMNTEAFF TGTGCCAGCAGCGCTAATGAAGGGGACATGAACACTGAAGCTTTCTTT - TRBJ1-1 TRBV7-9 -
CATSRAGGRYEQYF TGTGCCACCAGCAGAGCGGGGGGCAGGTACGAGCAGTACTTC - TRBJ2-7 TRBV15 -
CASSDRTGGEVNTEAFF TGTGCCAGCAGCGATCGGACAGGGGGTGAGGTGAACACTGAAGCTTTCTTT TRBD1 TRBJ1-1 TRBV7-4 -
CASMLAGAYEQYF TGTGCCAGCATGCTTGCGGGGGCCTACGAGCAGTACTTC TRBD2 TRBJ2-7 TRBV5-5 -
CASIPRGDRVYGYTF TGTGCCAGCATCCCCCGGGGGGACAGGGTCTATGGCTACACCTTC TRBD1 TRBJ1-2 TRBV28 -
CATRGGGAVTGELFF TGTGCCACCCGAGGGGGGGGAGCGGTCACCGGGGAGCTGTTTTTT - TRBJ2-2 TRBV6-6 -
CASGGYRLGAWTGELFF TGTGCCAGCGGGGGATATCGTTTGGGGGCTTGGACCGGGGAGCTGTTTTTT - TRBJ2-2 TRBV7-3 -
CASSRTSGRAPDTQYF TGTGCCAGCAGTAGGACTAGCGGGAGGGCGCCAGATACGCAGTATTTT TRBD2 TRBJ2-3 TRBV27 -
CASSKDGGGLEEQFF TGTGCCAGCAGCAAAGATGGGGGAGGGTTGGAAGAGCAGTTCTTC - TRBJ2-1 TRBV21-1 -
CASSLRWTATDTQYF TGTGCCAGCAGCTTACGTTGGACTGCGACAGATACGCAGTATTTT - TRBJ2-3 TRBV11-2 -
CASKERGTGAATNYGYTF TGTGCCAGCAAGGAGAGGGGGACAGGAGCCGCAACTAACTATGGCTACACCTTC TRBD1 TRBJ1-2 TRBV27 -
CASSYGTENTGELFF TGTGCCAGCAGTTACGGGACAGAGAACACCGGGGAGCTGTTTTTT TRBD1 TRBJ2-2 TRBV6-5 -
CASSPAGEQFF TGTGCCAGCAGCCCAGCGGGCGAGCAGTTCTTC - TRBJ2-1 TRBV7-9 -
CASSQGGTSGTYEQYF TGTGCCAGCAGCCAAGGGGGGACTAGCGGTACCTACGAGCAGTACTTC TRBD2 TRBJ2-7 TRBV4-2 -
CASSQEAGNTEAFF TGTGCCAGCAGCCAAGAGGCAGGGAACACTGAAGCTTTCTTT - TRBJ1-1 TRBV4-2 -
CASSRPEGGTNEKLFF TGCGCCAGCAGTCGCCCCGAGGGGGGGACTAATGAAAAACTGTTTTTT - TRBJ1-4 TRBV23-1 -
CASSEWAGGAYNEQFF TGTGCCAGCAGTGAATGGGCGGGGGGCGCCTACAATGAGCAGTTCTTC TRBD2 TRBJ2-1 TRBV2 -
CASSLEVGGAPDTQYF TGTGCCAGCAGCTTAGAGGTGGGGGGTGCCCCAGATACGCAGTATTTT - TRBJ2-3 TRBV7-6 once
CSVEPGGYNEQFF TGCAGCGTTGAGCCGGGAGGTTACAATGAGCAGTTCTTC TRBD2 TRBJ2-1 TRBV29-1 -
CASAPGHGEQFF TGTGCCAGCGCACCAGGGCACGGTGAGCAGTTCTTC - TRBJ2-1 TRBV27 few
CASSPGLGTGNTIYF TGTGCCAGCAGCCCCGGACTCGGGACTGGAAACACCATATATTTT - TRBJ1-3 TRBV13 -
CASSLSGAGGNEQYF TGTGCCAGCAGTTTATCGGGAGCGGGAGGGAACGAGCAGTACTTC TRBD2 TRBJ2-7 TRBV27 -
CASSVDRGLGEQYF TGTGCCAGCAGTGTTGACAGGGGGCTAGGGGAGCAGTACTTC TRBD1 TRBJ2-7 TRBV6-1 once
CASSPRGTVDEQFF TGTGCCAGCAGTCCCCGCGGGACAGTTGATGAGCAGTTCTTC - TRBJ2-1 TRBV28 -
CASSIRDRDNSPLHF TGTGCCAGTAGTATACGGGACAGAGATAATTCACCCCTCCACTTT TRBD1 TRBJ1-6 TRBV19 -
CASSSDRALAYNEQFF TGTGCCAGCAGCTCCGACAGGGCTTTAGCCTACAATGAGCAGTTCTTC TRBD1 TRBJ2-1 TRBV5-6 -
CASSAGREGGYEQYF TGTGCCAGCAGCGCAGGGAGGGAGGGCGGCTACGAGCAGTACTTC TRBD2 TRBJ2-7 TRBV9 -
CASSDRGGGTEAFF TGTGCCAGCAGTGATCGGGGGGGAGGGACTGAAGCTTTCTTT - TRBJ1-1 TRBV2 -
CASSLGGLAGETQYF TGTGCCAGCAGTTTGGGGGGACTAGCTGGGGAGACCCAGTACTTC TRBD2 TRBJ2-5 TRBV27 -